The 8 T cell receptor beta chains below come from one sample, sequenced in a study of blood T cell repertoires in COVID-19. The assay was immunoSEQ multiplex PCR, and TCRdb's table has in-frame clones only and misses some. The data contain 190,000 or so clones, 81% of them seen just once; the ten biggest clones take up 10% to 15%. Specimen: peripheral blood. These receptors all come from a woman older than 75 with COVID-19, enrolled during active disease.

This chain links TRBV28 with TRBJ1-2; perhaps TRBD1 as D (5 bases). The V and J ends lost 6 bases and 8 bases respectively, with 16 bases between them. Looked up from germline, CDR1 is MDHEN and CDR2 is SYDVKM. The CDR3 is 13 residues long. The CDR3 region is CASSPDGQGGYTF. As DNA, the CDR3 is TGTGCCAGCAGCCCTGATGGGCAGGGCGGCTACACCTTC.

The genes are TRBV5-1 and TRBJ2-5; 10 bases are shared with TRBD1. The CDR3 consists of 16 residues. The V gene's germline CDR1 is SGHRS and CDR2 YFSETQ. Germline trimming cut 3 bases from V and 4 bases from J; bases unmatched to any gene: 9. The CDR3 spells CASSWSGTGVGETQYF. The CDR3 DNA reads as TGCGCCAGCAGCTGGTCCGGGACAGGGGTAGGAGAGACCCAGTACTTC.

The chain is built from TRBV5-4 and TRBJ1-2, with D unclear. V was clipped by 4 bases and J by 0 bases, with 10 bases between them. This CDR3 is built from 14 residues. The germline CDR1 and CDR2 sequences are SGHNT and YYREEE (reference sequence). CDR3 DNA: TGTGCCAGCAGCCTGGCGTTTTCTAACTATGGCTACACCTTC. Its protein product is CASSLAFSNYGYTF.

CDR3 region: CASSLEQIYGYTF. CDR3 DNA sequence: TGTGCCAGCAGCTTGGAACAGATATATGGCTACACCTTC. The chain employs TRBV5-6 and TRBJ1-2; no definite D call. The CDR3 runs 13 residues. V lost 0 bases and J 5 bases, leaving 8 bases between the germline ends. In germline, CDR1 is SGHDT, CDR2 YYEEEE.

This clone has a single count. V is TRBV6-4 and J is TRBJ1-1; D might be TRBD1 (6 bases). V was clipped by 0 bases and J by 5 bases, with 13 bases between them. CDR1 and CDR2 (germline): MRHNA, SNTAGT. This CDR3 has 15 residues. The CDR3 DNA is TGTGCCAGCAGTGACTCGGGCGGGGGCAGGACTGAAGCTTTCTTT. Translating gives CASSDSGGGRTEAFF.

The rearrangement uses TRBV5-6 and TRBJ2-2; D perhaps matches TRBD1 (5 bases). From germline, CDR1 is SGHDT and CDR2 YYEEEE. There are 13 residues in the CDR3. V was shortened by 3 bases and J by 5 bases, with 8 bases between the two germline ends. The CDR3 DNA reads TGTGCCAGCAGCTGGACACAGACCGGGGAGCTGTTTTTT. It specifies CASSWTQTGELFF.

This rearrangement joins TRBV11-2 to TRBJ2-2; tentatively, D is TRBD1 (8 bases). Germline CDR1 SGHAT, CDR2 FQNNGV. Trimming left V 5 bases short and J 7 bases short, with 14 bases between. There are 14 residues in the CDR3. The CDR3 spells CASSRNRGGGELFF. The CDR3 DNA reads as TGTGCCAGCAGCCGTAACAGGGGGGGCGGGGAGCTGTTTTTT. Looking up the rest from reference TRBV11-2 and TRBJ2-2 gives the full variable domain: EAGVAQSPRYKIIEKRQSVAFWCNPISGHATLYWYQQILGQGPKLLIQFQNNGVVDDSQLPKDRFSAERLKGVDSTLKIQPAKLEDSAVYLCASSRNRGGGELFFGEGSRLTVL.

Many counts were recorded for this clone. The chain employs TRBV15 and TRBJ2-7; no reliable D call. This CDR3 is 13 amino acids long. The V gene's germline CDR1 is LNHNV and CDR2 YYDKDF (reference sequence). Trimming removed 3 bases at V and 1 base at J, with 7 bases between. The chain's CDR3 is CATSSPVSYEQYF. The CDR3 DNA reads TGTGCCACCAGCAGCCCGGTGTCCTACGAGCAGTACTTC.